This T cell receptor beta chain was sequenced in a study of spatial heterogeneity in lung cancer (dated by TCRdb to 2018 to 2020). About the investigation overall: Beta-chain transcripts were consistently detected in greater numbers than alpha-chain transcripts, which likely reflects a higher abundance of beta-chain transcripts. At surgery, both alpha and beta chains were TCR-sequenced in 200 to 250 tumor regions, over 61 matched nontumor lung samples and some 56 PBMC samples. In the raw uncorrected reads, each unique combination of TCR and UMI appeared more than ten times on average. TCR repertoire features were related to nonsynonymous mutation counts determined by whole-exome sequencing of tumor tissue. In non-small cell lung cancer, the study quantitatively compared TCR alpha and beta repertoires across several tumor regions, matched nontumor lung, and blood. What the work shows at the level of the full study, not this receptor alone: Ubiquitous expanded tumor TCRs showed up in blood more often at tumor resection than at routine follow-up. Additional single-cell paired TCR alpha and beta sequencing was considered necessary to confirm, at a functional level, the hypothesis that regional TCRs recognize regional mutations.

The receptor library was made with 5' RACE. TCRdb shows the sequencer as NextSeq 500. To allow correction of PCR and sequencing errors, the TCR library protocol tagged every TCR cDNA molecule with a unique molecular identifier. In the paper's pipeline: TCR identification, UMI-based error correction and CDR3 extraction were performed with Decombinator tools. Expanded TCRs were defined as those above a frequency of 2 per 1,000, corresponding to the top 1% of the tumor frequency distribution. Rényi diversity was computed with the R vegan package after subsampling each repertoire 100 times to 5,000 TCRs. CDR3 similarity networks were built from amino acid triplet string-kernel similarity, with CDR3s being connected when pairwise similarity was above 0.82. In-frame beta chains were kept once TCRdb had trimmed the public reads at Q25 with fastp and called clones with MiXCR. Each entry is one CDR3 protein sequence, shown with its most common DNA and genes. TCRdb assigned the V and J calls; the authors' analysis was not used. This sample is represented by 40,000 or so distinct CDR3 sequences; 7.5% of them were singletons. The biggest ten clones account for 28% of the sample.

CDR1 and CDR2 are read off the germline V gene as MNHEY and SVGAGI. Clipping removes 8 bases from V and 4 bases from J, with 6 as the unmatched junction base count. The CDR3 has 15 amino acids, counting the end cysteine and phenylalanine. Of the read, only the CDR3 DNA is kept; its 45 bases are in frame from base 1. The sample holds a few counts of this clonotype. Its antigen specificity is not known. Within one base of it there is no much larger clone, and no base qualities were kept. Read against the paper, the sample's time point label means: sample taken at primary tumor resection. For TCR sequencing, whole RNA was extracted from tumor and nontumor lung tissue, or from cryopreserved PBMC samples, and no cell sorting was done. The donors were some 70 patients from the lung TRACERx cohort who had early-stage, untreated non-small cell lung cancer. Patients were selected for TCR sequencing only if sufficient RNA was available from at least two tumor regions.

The source of this sequence is a male donor with early-stage non-small cell lung cancer. The sequence is built from TRBV6-5 and TRBJ2-3, with TRBD2 identical over 13 junction bases. The material sequenced was PBMCs, taken at surgery. The CDR3 corresponds to CASYKLAGGPDTQYF. The DNA is TGTGCCAGCTATAAACTAGCGGGAGGGCCAGATACGCAGTATTTT.